The clone carrying this T cell receptor beta chain has a single count. The PCR made use of 60 Vbeta and 13 Jbeta primers. Produced via immunoSEQ multiplex PCR; TCRdb's table is partial and in-frame only. The table lists under 200,000 clones, roughly 79% of them singletons. Trimming pared 4 bases from V and 0 bases from J, leaving 18 bases between. The CDR3 is 17 amino acids. Germline V CDR1 and CDR2: SNHLY, FYNNEI. The data were taken from a study of cytomegalovirus exposure and HLA in healthy donors. Study context: Genetic ancestry analysis placed approximately 79% of the approximately 390 donors that were genotyped in the Caucasian-associated cluster.

The sequence derives from a male donor in good health and CMV-seropositive. The sequencing sample was made of PBMCs. The genes are TRBV2 and TRBJ2-5; no firm D call. This CDR3 is CASSGPRLLPYQETQYF. In DNA form, the CDR3 reads TGTGCCAGCAGTGGCCCCCGACTCCTACCGTACCAAGAGACCCAGTACTTC.